This T cell receptor (beta chain) was retrieved from a study of CD8+ T cells in alopecia areata. Study context: Treated patients received oral tofacitinib, 5 to 10 mg twice daily. Study-wide results and limits: Normal scalp had lower clonality than lesional scalp, with alopecia totalis/universalis lesions showing this most strongly. Many expanded lesional clones remained in scalp and blood on tofacitinib. Tofacitinib delivered significant drops in scalp clonality and in expanded CD8+ clones among the top 100.

Concerning this clone: Its antigen is as yet unknown.

CDR3 size: 15 residues. The ends were cut back, 2 bases at V and 3 bases at J, with 13 bases in the middle. Per germline, CDR1 MNHEY and CDR2 SVGAGI. Treatment defined: oral pan-JAK inhibitor, 5-10 mg twice daily. Sequencing relied on a cDNA template that was reverse transcribed from extracted RNA. Here immunoSEQ multiplex PCR was the method, and the copy in TCRdb shows in-frame clones only, minus some. The sample shows 200,000 or so clones, approximately 47% of them seen only once. The sequence was obtained from a human donor with alopecia areata. The source material was CD4+ T cells sorted from blood, sampled at roughly week 36, from a patient treated with tofacitinib. The chain employs TRBV6-5 and TRBJ1-1; the D is unclear. The CDR3 bases are TGTGCCAGCAGTTACCGCGGCAGGTCGTACACTGAAGCTTTCTTT. Translated: CASSYRGRSYTEAFF.